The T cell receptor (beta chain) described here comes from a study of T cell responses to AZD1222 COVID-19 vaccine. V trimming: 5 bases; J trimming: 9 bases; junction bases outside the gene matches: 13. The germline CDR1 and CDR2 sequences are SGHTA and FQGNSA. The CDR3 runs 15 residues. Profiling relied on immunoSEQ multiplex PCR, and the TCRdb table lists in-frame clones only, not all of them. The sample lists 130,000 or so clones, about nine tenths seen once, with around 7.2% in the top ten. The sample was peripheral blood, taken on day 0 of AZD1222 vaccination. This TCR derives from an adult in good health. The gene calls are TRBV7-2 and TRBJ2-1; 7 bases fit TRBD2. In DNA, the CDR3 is TGTGCCAGCAGCCCAGCGGGAACTAAGAAAGGTGAGCAGTTCTTC. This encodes CASSPAGTKKGEQFF.